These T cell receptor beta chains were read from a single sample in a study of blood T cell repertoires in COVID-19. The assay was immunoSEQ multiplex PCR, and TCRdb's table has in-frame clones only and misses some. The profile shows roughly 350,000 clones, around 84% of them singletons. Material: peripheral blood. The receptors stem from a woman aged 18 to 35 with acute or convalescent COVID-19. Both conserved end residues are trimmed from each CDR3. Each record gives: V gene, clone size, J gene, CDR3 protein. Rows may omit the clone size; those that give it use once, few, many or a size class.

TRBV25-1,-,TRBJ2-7,ASSDRDHTYEQY
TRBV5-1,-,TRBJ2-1,ASSLDQGSEQF
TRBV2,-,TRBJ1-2,ASSEYGQGFTNYGYT
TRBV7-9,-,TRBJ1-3,ASSRVQGGNTIY
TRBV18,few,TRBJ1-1,ASSPTAERNTEAF
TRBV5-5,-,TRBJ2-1,ASSLEGEREQF
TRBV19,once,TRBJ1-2,ASSTTGGGGGGYT
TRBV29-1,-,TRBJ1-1,SVGLGDTEAF
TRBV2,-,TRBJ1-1,ATRTEHTEAF
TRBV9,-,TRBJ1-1,ASSSWTGPNTEAF
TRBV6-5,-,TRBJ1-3,ASSSSRQGSGNTIY
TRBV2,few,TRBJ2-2,ASRGQGAGELF
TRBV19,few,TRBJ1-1,ASSRQGFEAF
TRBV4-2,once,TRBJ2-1,ASSLRTGSDEQF
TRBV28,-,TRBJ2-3,ASTPLAGQMWTDTQY
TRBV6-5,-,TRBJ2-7,VSRSPGTSGREQY
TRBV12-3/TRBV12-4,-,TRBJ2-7,ASSSDSYEQY
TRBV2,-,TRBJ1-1,ASSEQGDTEAF
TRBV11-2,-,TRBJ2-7,ASSLTSGSWEQY
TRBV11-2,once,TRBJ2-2,ASSLPQQNTGELF
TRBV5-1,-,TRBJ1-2,ASSTGTLRDGYGYT
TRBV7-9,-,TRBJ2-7,ASSFPGTAGEQY
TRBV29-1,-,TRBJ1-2,SVLSTGGGYT
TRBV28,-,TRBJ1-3,ASRPTGAGNTIY
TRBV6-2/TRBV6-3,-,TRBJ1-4,ASSSQGSKLF
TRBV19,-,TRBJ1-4,ASSIKQGGEKLF
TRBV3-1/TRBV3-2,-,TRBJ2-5,ASSQGLGQETQY
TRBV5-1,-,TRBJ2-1,ASSVNGQGVNEQF
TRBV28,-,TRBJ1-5,ASSFRGNSNQPQH
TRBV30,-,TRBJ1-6,AWSVSVYNSPLH
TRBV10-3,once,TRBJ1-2,AISHRDRAQYT
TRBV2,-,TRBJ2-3,ASSISDTQY
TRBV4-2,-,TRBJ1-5,ASSQDLFGQPQH
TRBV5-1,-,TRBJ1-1,ASAFIRGEEAF
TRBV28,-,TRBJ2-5,ASSFQTGGRETQY
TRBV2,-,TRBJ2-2,ASRYGTGTGELF
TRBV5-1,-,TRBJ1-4,ASSLGTGATNEKLF
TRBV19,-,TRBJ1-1,ASNWGGTTEAF
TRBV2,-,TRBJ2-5,ASSEASRRETQY
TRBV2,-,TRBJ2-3,ASIWGADTQY
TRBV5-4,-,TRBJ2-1,ASSLDLATPYNEQF
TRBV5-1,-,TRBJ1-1,ASSSEGYTNTEAF
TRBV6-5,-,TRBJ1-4,ASAIDRVGEKLF
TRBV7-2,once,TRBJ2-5,ASSLRQGAMKETQY
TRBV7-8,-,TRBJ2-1,ASILAANPINEQF